These 29 T cell receptor beta chains share one sample of origin, sequenced in a study of cytomegalovirus exposure and HLA in healthy donors. PCR primers comprised 60 Vbeta and 13 Jbeta primers. Measured with immunoSEQ multiplex PCR; TCRdb has only the in-frame clones, and not every one. The sample records under 200,000 clones, around three quarters being singletons. Sequencing was done on a sample of PBMCs. The receptors stem from a woman aged 25 to 39 in good health and CMV-seronegative.

As to this clone: At one boundary the junction diverges from the germline segment, which might be a read error. J is TRBJ2-7 and V is TRBV27; 8 nucleotides match TRBD1. The germline CDR1 and CDR2 sequences are MNHEY and SMNVEV (reference sequence). The CDR3 is 12 amino acids. Here the CDR3 reads CASSNRGEAKNF. CDR3 in DNA: TGTGCCAGCAGCAACAGGGGGGAAGCAAAGAACTTC.

As regards this clone: Other DNA sequences from this sample encode an identical CDR3 as well. V and J are TRBV11-2 and TRBJ2-3; a possible D gene is TRBD2 (5 bases). Trimming removed 2 bases at V and 3 bases at J, with 18 bases between. Looked up from germline, CDR1 is SGHAT and CDR2 is FQNNGV. This CDR3 comprises 17 residues. The CDR3 bases are TGTGCCAGCAGCTTAAGCGGAGGAACAACAAGGACAGATACGCAGTATTTT. Amino acid sequence: CASSLSGGTTRTDTQYF.

The chain is built from TRBV7-9 and TRBJ1-1; TRBD1 agrees at 8 bases. Trimming removed 5 bases from V and 4 bases from J; junction bases left unmatched: 6. Germline V gene lookup returns CDR1 SEHNR and CDR2 FQNEAQ (reference sequence). The CDR3 loop spans 14 amino acids. The CDR3 coding sequence is TGTGCCAGCAGCACCAAACAGGGGGGCACTGAAGCTTTCTTT. Protein product: CASSTKQGGTEAFF.

This clone came up once. The V call is TRBV11-2, the J call TRBJ2-7; 10 bases are a match to TRBD2. This CDR3 spans 15 amino acids. CDR1 is SGHAT, CDR2 FQNNGV, per germline. The V gene end was trimmed by 5 bases and the J gene end by 2 bases; junction bases not matched to a gene: 6. CDR3 residues: CASSPRLAGPYEQYF. CDR3 bases: TGTGCCAGCAGCCCCCGACTAGCGGGCCCCTACGAGCAGTACTTC.

The chain combines TRBV5-4 with TRBJ2-5; no reliable D call. The V and J ends lost 0 bases and 5 bases respectively, with 11 bases between them. The CDR3 consists of 14 residues. Looked up from germline, CDR1 is SGHNT and CDR2 is YYREEE (reference sequence). This CDR3 reads CASSLAGLSETQYF. The CDR3 DNA is TGTGCCAGCAGCTTGGCAGGTTTATCTGAGACCCAGTACTTC.

The genes are TRBV5-6 and TRBJ1-6, with D unclear. Germline assignment: CDR1 SGHDT and CDR2 YYEEEE. The CDR3 runs 14 residues. Between the trimmed V and J ends, which lost 2 bases and 11 bases, there was a span of 14 bases. CDR3 DNA sequence: TGTGCCAGCAGCTTAATGCAGCTCCGGGCACCCCTCCACTTT. As protein: CASSLMQLRAPLHF.

The chain employs TRBV5-1 and TRBJ2-2; 7 bases match TRBD1. V gave up 4 bases and J gave up 2 bases; unmatched junction bases: 11. The germline V gene has CDR1 SGHRS and CDR2 YFSETQ. There are 17 residues in the CDR3. CDR3 protein: CASSRDSLSANTGELFF. The CDR3 nucleotides read TGCGCCAGCAGCCGGGACAGCTTATCCGCTAACACCGGGGAGCTGTTTTTT.

In DNA form, the CDR3 reads TGTGCCAGCAGCTCGGGACAGTACTACGAGCAGTACTTC. The encoded protein is CASSSGQYYEQYF. The rearrangement links TRBV11-2 to TRBJ2-7; 7 bases align to TRBD1. CDR3 length: 13 residues. V shed 4 bases and J 3 bases; nucleotides not matched to a gene: 3. CDR1 and CDR2 (germline): SGHAT, FQNNGV. Filled out from reference TRBV11-2 and TRBJ2-7, the complete variable domain reads EAGVAQSPRYKIIEKRQSVAFWCNPISGHATLYWYQQILGQGPKLLIQFQNNGVVDDSQLPKDRFSAERLKGVDSTLKIQPAKLEDSAVYLCASSSGQYYEQYFGPGTRLTVT.

The V and J genes are TRBV5-1 and TRBJ1-1; D not certain. CDR1 is SGHRS and CDR2 is YFSETQ in the germline V gene. V gave up 2 bases and J gave up 5 bases, with 7 bases separating them. The length of the CDR3 is 12 residues. CDR3 in amino acids: CASSLGSTEAFF. Here the CDR3 DNA reads TGCGCCAGCAGCTTAGGGAGTACTGAAGCTTTCTTT.

The V and J genes are TRBV29-1 and TRBJ1-6, with a weak D call TRBD1 (6 bases). Germline CDR1 SQVTM, CDR2 ANQGSEA. V lost 7 bases, J lost 6 bases, and 13 bases lay in between. The CDR3 runs 13 residues. CDR3 loop: CSGRQDANSPLHF. CDR3 nucleotides: TGCAGCGGCAGACAGGACGCTAATTCACCCCTCCACTTT.

The rearrangement uses TRBV5-1 and TRBJ2-7; 11 bases line up with TRBD1. Looked up from germline, CDR1 is SGHRS and CDR2 is YFSETQ. The CDR3 consists of 15 residues. V dropped 4 bases and J dropped 1; count of bases not matched to a gene: 4. CDR3 sequence (DNA): TGCGCCAGCAGCGGGGGACAGGGGGGGTCCTACGAGCAGTACTTC. It translates to CASSGGQGGSYEQYF.

V usage is TRBV7-6 and J usage is TRBJ1-4; D unresolved. V was clipped by 6 bases and J by 8 bases, with 13 bases between them. The CDR3 has 13 amino acids. The V gene's germline CDR1 is SGHVS and CDR2 FNYEAQ. Here the CDR3 reads CASSLRLREKLFF. The CDR3 nucleotides read TGTGCCAGCAGTCTCCGGTTGAGGGAAAAACTGTTTTTT. Combining the CDR3 with reference TRBV7-6 and TRBJ1-4 gives the whole variable domain GAGVSQSPRYKVTKRGQDVALRCDPISGHVSLYWYRQALGQGPEFLTYFNYEAQQDKSGLPNDRFSAERPEGSISTLTIQRTEQRDSAMYRCASSLRLREKLFFGSGTQLSVL.

This chain joins TRBV7-2 and TRBJ1-2; D unclear. The CDR3 length is 16 residues. Trimming removed 6 bases at V and 6 bases at J, with 23 bases between. CDR1 SGHTA and CDR2 FQGNSA come from the germline V gene. The CDR3 region has the DNA TGTGCCAGCAGAACAGAGGGCGGGTTATCAGTACATGGCTACACCTTC. Translating gives CASRTEGGLSVHGYTF.

This chain uses TRBV30 with TRBJ1-5, with D possibly being TRBD1 (6 bases). Per germline, CDR1 GTSNPN and CDR2 SVGIG (reference sequence). The CDR3 extends over 13 amino acids. The germline V and J ends were trimmed by 5 bases and 3 bases, with 11 bases remaining between them. The CDR3 loop reads CAWSGEPNQPQHF. The CDR3 bases are TGTGCCTGGTCAGGGGAACCCAATCAGCCCCAGCATTTT. Variable domain in full (rest from reference TRBV30 and TRBJ1-5): SQTIHQWPATLVQPVGSPLSLECTVEGTSNPNLYWYRQAAGRGLQLLFYSVGIGQISSEVPQNLSASRPQDRQFILSSKKLLLSDSGFYLCAWSGEPNQPQHFGDGTRLSIL.

This chain joins TRBV5-1 and TRBJ2-3, with 12 bases fitting TRBD2. Germline V lookup: CDR1 SGHRS, CDR2 YFSETQ. CDR3 length: 18 amino acids. The ends lost 4 bases at V and 0 bases at J; junction bases unmatched: 9. CDR3 nucleotides: TGCGCCAGCAGCAGAGGACTAGCGGGGTATTCTAGCACAGATACGCAGTATTTT. Translating gives CASSRGLAGYSSTDTQYF.

This clone was detected only once. This chain uses TRBV7-9 with TRBJ2-5; a weak D match, TRBD1 (6 bases). The better agreement between TRBJ2-7 and the DNA end casts doubt on the J call. Germline assignment: CDR1 SEHNR and CDR2 FQNEAQ (reference sequence). The CDR3 length is 16 residues. The CDR3 DNA follows: TGTGCCAGCAGCTTAGTCGGAAACAGGGCTGGCTACGAGCAGTACTTC. Encoded protein: CASSLVGNRAGYEQYF.

The J gene is TRBJ2-7, the V gene TRBV10-3, with D perhaps TRBD1 (6 bases). Germline V CDR1 and CDR2: ENHRY, SYGVKD. This CDR3 has 15 amino acids. V was trimmed by 3 bases and J by 1 base, leaving 13 bases between them. The DNA of the CDR3 is TGTGCCATCAGTGACCCAGGGGTTCGTTCCTACGAGCAGTACTTC. Its translation: CAISDPGVRSYEQYF.

The chain recombines TRBV5-1 with TRBJ2-7; possible D gene TRBD2, 5 bases. Germline V gene sequence: CDR1 SGHRS, CDR2 YFSETQ. CDR3 length: 12 residues. V was cut by 4 bases and J by 4 bases, with 9 bases left in between. The DNA for the CDR3 is TGCGCCAGCAGCCCGGGGAGTTACGAGCAGTACTTC. This gives the protein CASSPGSYEQYF.

This clone was detected a few times. This chain joins TRBV9 and TRBJ2-1; 11 bases are shared with TRBD2. The V and J ends lost 4 bases and 4 bases, in that order; junction bases with no gene match: 4. The germline V gene encodes CDR1 SGDLS and CDR2 YYNGEE. This CDR3 region has 15 residues. CDR3 region: CASSPPSGRYNEQFF. The DNA for the CDR3 is TGTGCCAGCAGCCCTCCTAGCGGGAGGTACAATGAGCAGTTCTTC.

The chain is built from TRBV25-1 and TRBJ1-5; D is undetermined. Germline lookup yields CDR1 MGHDK and CDR2 SYGVNS. The CDR3 contains 13 residues. V was shortened by 3 bases and J by 4 bases, with 7 bases between the two germline ends. This CDR3 reads CASSDLENQPQHF. The CDR3 DNA reads as TGTGCCAGCAGTGATTTGGAGAATCAGCCCCAGCATTTT.

This clone was recorded a few times. The V gene is TRBV19, the J gene TRBJ2-7, with 11 positions matching TRBD2. The CDR3 is made up of 15 amino acids. CDR1 and CDR2 from the germline V gene are LNHDA and SQIVND (reference sequence). The V and J ends lost 6 bases and 2 bases, in that order; junction bases with no gene match: 6. CDR3: CASSRLAGTPYEQYF. DNA of the CDR3: TGTGCCAGTAGCCGACTAGCGGGGACCCCCTACGAGCAGTACTTC.

V gene TRBV9 combines with J gene TRBJ1-1; D remains unclear. The germline V gene encodes CDR1 SGDLS and CDR2 YYNGEE. Trimming removed 0 bases at V and 11 bases at J, with 14 bases between. CDR3 length equals 13 residues. The CDR3 region has the DNA TGTGCCAGCAGCGTAGGGCAGGCAGATAGGGCTTTCTTT. Encoded protein: CASSVGQADRAFF.

Only a few counts were recorded for this clone. The CDR3 loop reads CASSKGRGNQPQHF. The CDR3 coding sequence is TGTGCCAGCAGCAAAGGTCGGGGCAATCAGCCCCAGCATTTT. The rearrangement links TRBV6-5 to TRBJ1-5; unclear D gene. The CDR3 has 14 amino acids. The V gene lost 6 bases and the J gene lost 2 bases, with 11 bases spanning the gap. The V gene's germline CDR1 is MNHEY and CDR2 SVGAGI.

The chain employs TRBV5-1 and TRBJ1-1; weak D call: TRBD1 (6 bases). V was trimmed by 3 bases and J by 5 bases, leaving 14 bases between them. Germline V CDR1 and CDR2: SGHRS, YFSETQ. The CDR3 has 14 residues. The CDR3 spells CASSWEGDRTEAFF. CDR3 bases: TGCGCCAGCAGCTGGGAGGGGGATAGGACTGAAGCTTTCTTT.

The table lists this clone with a few counts. This chain uses TRBV5-1 with TRBJ2-4; TRBD2 might be the D (5 bases). Germline lookup yields CDR1 SGHRS and CDR2 YFSETQ. With 8 bases removed from V and 1 base from J, the gap between germline ends came to 19 bases. This CDR3 contains 16 residues. CDR3 sequence reads: CARGYEGFKAKNIQYF. For the CDR3, the DNA is TGCGCCAGGGGTTACGAGGGTTTTAAGGCCAAAAACATTCAGTACTTC.

The gene calls are TRBV7-9 and TRBJ1-2; 9 positions match TRBD1. CDR3 size: 15 residues. Germline assignment: CDR1 SEHNR and CDR2 FQNEAQ (reference sequence). The V and J ends lost 6 bases and 8 bases, in that order; junction bases with no gene match: 13. The CDR3 here is CASRPGSGTGNGYTF. As DNA, the CDR3 is TGTGCCAGCAGACCAGGCTCCGGGACAGGGAACGGCTACACCTTC.

Only one count was recorded for this clone. The rearrangement joins TRBV2 to TRBJ2-1; TRBD1 is a possible D gene (6 bases). Trimming cost V 6 bases and J 6 bases, with 9 bases left between them. Looked up from germline, CDR1 is SNHLY and CDR2 is FYNNEI. This CDR3 contains 12 residues. The CDR3 region has the DNA TGTGCCAGCAGGGAACAGGGCAATGAGCAGTTCTTC. Amino acids: CASREQGNEQFF.

The chain recombines TRBV12-5 with TRBJ2-3; D is possibly TRBD2 (6 bases). From germline, CDR1 is LGHNT and CDR2 FRNRAP. CDR3 size: 16 residues. The ends were cut back, 7 bases at V and 5 bases at J, with 22 bases in the middle. The CDR3 loop reads CASAQTLAPPRDTQYF. CDR3 in DNA: TGTGCTAGTGCCCAGACCCTAGCGCCGCCTCGAGATACGCAGTATTTT.

In its sample, this clone was seen once. This sequence joins TRBV5-1 and TRBJ2-7, with TRBD2 matching over 9 bases. J gave up 2 bases and V 0 bases, and 9 bases lay outside the gene matches. This CDR3 comprises 17 residues. In germline, CDR1 is SGHRS, CDR2 YFSETQ. CDR3 bases: TGCGCCAGCAGCTTGGCCGGGTTAGCGGGAGTCCCCTACGAGCAGTACTTC. This codes for CASSLAGLAGVPYEQYF.